The TCR beta chain under discussion was sequenced for a study of T cell repertoires in cytomegalovirus infection. V gave up 7 bases and J gave up 7 bases; unmatched junction bases: 10. The CDR3 runs to 15 residues. CDR1 is MDHEN, CDR2 SYDVKM, per germline. TCRdb analysed the reads with MiXCR anew, one entry per CDR3 protein. The data hold about 360,000 distinct CDR3 sequences, with 15% to 20% observed a single time. This chain joins TRBV28 and TRBJ1-4, with 9 nucleotides matching TRBD1. The sample was PBMCs. The TCR originated in a human donor in good health (CMV status not recorded). Some clones in this sample may be carry-over from other donors' samples. CDR3 residues: CASTLRDRVGEKLFF. The CDR3 nucleotides read TGTGCCAGCACCCTGCGGGACAGGGTTGGTGAAAAACTGTTTTTT.